The clone carrying this TCR beta chain was observed once. As handled by the study authors: Amplified reference gene primers provided the basis for estimating nucleated cell counts. Clones were sequenced by immunoSEQ multiplex PCR, and TCRdb holds only the in-frame ones, with some missing. The D gene and trimming were derived from the DNA, and the V and J assignments and clone size from that table. The table shows 210,000 or so clones, with 65% to 80% occurring only once. The source of the sample is a study of blood T cell repertoires in COVID-19. The overall study: Samples taken during acute and convalescent COVID-19 were collected in the United States, Italy and Spain.

Per the germline V gene, CDR1 is LGHNA and CDR2 is YSLEER. The CDR3 contains 15 residues. V shed 0 bases and J shed 3 bases, with 11 bases lying between them. The chain is built from TRBV4-3 and TRBJ2-5; a weak D match, TRBD1 (5 bases). What was sequenced was peripheral blood. The TCR was taken from a man between 45 and 60 years old who had recovered from COVID-19. CDR3 DNA: TGCGCCAGCAGCCAAGAAGGGGCGGTGGAAGAGACCCAGTACTTC. Translated, it gives CASSQEGAVEETQYF.